This record covers a single T cell receptor beta chain. This clone was seen only a few times. Its antigen is still unknown. It has no much larger one-base neighbor in the sample; base qualities were not kept. Using the deep immunoSEQ assay, multiplex PCR amplified TCR CDR3 regions from genomic DNA. Extracted genomic DNA from each cell subset was distributed evenly across all wells of several immunoSEQ 96-well plates, and each plate was treated as a replicate. For sorted subsets, roughly 200 ng of genomic DNA, equivalent to around 30,000 T cell genomes, went into each replicate PCR. Purified libraries were quantified with a Qubit 3.0 fluorometer, sized on a Bioanalyzer 2100, and re-quantified with the KAPA Library Quantification kit. Every immunoSEQ 96-well plate was sequenced on a separate single-read 150-cycle Illumina NextSeq 550 flow cell. Per the original workflow: Because the immunoSEQ output included only junctional sequences and no quality scores, the filtering could not be the same as the filtering used for full-length reads. To assign V/J genes and CDR3, sequences were annotated against IMGT germline references using PyIR, a Python wrapper for IgBLAST v1.9. Reads were removed for weak V/J assignments (E-value above 1e-6), missing CDR3, stop codons, out-of-frame junctions, or ambiguous translated residues. V3J clonotypes were defined as sequences sharing an identical inferred V gene, J gene, and CDR3 amino acid sequence. Percentage overlap between repertoires was calculated by dividing the number of shared unique clonotypes by the size of the smaller repertoire. Repertoire richness was assessed with RTK rarefaction, the Chao1 estimator, and Recon v2.1 estimates of unobserved clonotypes. OLGA was used to compute generation probabilities for all TCRbeta clonotypes that the gDNA method yielded from four donors. The immuneACCESS repertoire file appears here via TCRdb, limited to in-frame rearrangements. These files lack a portion of the clones; in checked studies, under half of the deficit traces to unresolved V genes, and the cause of the others is not known. Clonal size and the V and J genes are those of that table, whereas D and trimming came from the DNA. Within this sample are approximately 640,000 clones, with less than 95% of them counted one time only. The biggest ten clones account for 34% of the sample.

These data come from a study of shared clonotypes between healthy human individuals (dated by TCRdb to about 2020). Regarding the complete study: A couple of women and a few men aged 18 to 49 years were included in the cohort. Each donor's leukapheresis produced roughly between roughly 0.94 and 9.5 billion PBMCs. Per donor, three plates each were used for CD4 naive and CD4 memory, two for CD8 naive, and one for CD8 memory. The study deeply sequenced blood TCR repertoires of five healthy adults to estimate repertoire size and the extent of clonotype sharing between individuals. To increase sequencing depth and limit assay-specific biases, different laboratories used diverse techniques to prepare libraries and sequence TCR repertoires. Results and caveats for the whole study, not just this receptor: Pairwise subsampling led to the expectation that sequencing depth would affect the degree of clonotype sharing among donors. Around 5.4% of naive CD4, 3.5% of naive CD8, roughly 2.4% of memory CD4, and around 0.42% of memory CD8 clonotypes were shared across four donors. Because the study included a small number of donors, the genetic and exposure-history diversity represented was limited. Only blood was sampled, and tissue TCR repertoires likely differ from those in blood. Compared with non-shared clonotypes, the clonotypes found in all four sorted-subset donors had higher generation probabilities. Larger estimated clonotype richness was generally found for naive subsets than for memory subsets. Incomplete sequencing was indicated by rarefaction of sorted-subset datasets, despite the large sequencing depth.

The donors were healthy, HIV-negative adults who had no recently reported acute infections or vaccinations. Every donor was a Caucasian adult residing in Nashville, Tennessee, USA. CD8 memory samples combined magnetically selected CD45RO+ cells with CCR7-negative CD45RA+ effector memory (TemRA) cells. Blood was obtained by leukapheresis, after which PBMCs were separated by Ficoll-Histopaque density gradient centrifugation and cryopreserved in liquid nitrogen vapor phase. Purity and quantity of every magnetically sorted T cell population were checked by analytical flow cytometry. From each sorted fraction, genomic DNA was isolated and quantified by UV absorbance on a Nanodrop 2000c. Per the germline V gene, MGHRA is the CDR1 and YSYEKL is the CDR2. V is cut by 6 bases and J by 3 bases, and the space between the germline ends is 2 bases. From the cysteine through the phenylalanine, the CDR3 covers 11 amino acids. Only CDR3 DNA is held: 33 bases, read in frame from base 1.

Sequencing was carried out using memory CD8+ T cells from PBMCs. What the cell subset or site label conveys for this sample: CD45RO+ cells pooled with CCR7-negative TemRA cells. The source is a man between 18 and 35 years old in good health. Some clones in this sample may be carry-over from other donors' samples. Recombination connected TRBV4-1 to TRBJ2-2; the D gene assignment is ambiguous. The bases read TGCGCCAGCAGTCACACCGGGGAGCTGTTTTTT. Protein translation: CASSHTGELFF.